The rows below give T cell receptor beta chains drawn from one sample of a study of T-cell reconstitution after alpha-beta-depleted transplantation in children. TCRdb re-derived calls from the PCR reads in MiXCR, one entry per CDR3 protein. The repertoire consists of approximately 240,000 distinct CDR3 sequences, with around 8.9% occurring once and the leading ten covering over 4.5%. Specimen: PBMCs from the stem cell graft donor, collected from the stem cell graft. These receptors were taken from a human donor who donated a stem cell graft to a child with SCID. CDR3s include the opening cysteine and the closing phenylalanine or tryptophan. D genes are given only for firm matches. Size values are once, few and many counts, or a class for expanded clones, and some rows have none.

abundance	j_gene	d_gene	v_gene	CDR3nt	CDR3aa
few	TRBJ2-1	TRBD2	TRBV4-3	TGCGCCAGCAGCCGCAAGCGGGGCTCCTACAATGAGCAGTTCTTC	CASSRKRGSYNEQFF
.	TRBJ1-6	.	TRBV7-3	TGTGCCAGCAGCTTAACGTCATTCTGGGAATCACCCCTCCACTTT	CASSLTSFWESPLHF
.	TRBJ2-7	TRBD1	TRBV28	TGTGCCAGCAGTTCCCACAGGGGGCTCGAGCAGTACTTC	CASSSHRGLEQYF
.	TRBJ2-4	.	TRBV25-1	TGTGCCAGCAGTGAAGGGGGGTTCCTAGCCAAAAACATTCAGTACTTC	CASSEGGFLAKNIQYF
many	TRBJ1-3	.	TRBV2	TGTGCCAGCAGCCTTGGTACCTCTGGAAACACCATATATTTT	CASSLGTSGNTIYF
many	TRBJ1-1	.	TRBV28	TGTGCCAGCAGTTTTGGGAGTCGGACTGAAGCTTTCTTT	CASSFGSRTEAFF
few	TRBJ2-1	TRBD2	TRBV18	TGTGCCAGCTCCCCCGGACTAGCGGTCAATGAGCAGTTCTTC	CASSPGLAVNEQFF
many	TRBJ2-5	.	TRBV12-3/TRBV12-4	TGTGCCAGCAGTCTCCGGTCCACGAGGGGGGAGACCCAGTACTTC	CASSLRSTRGETQYF
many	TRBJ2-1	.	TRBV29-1	TGCAGCGTTGGGGGGGGACAGACCTTTTACAATGAGCAGTTCTTC	CSVGGGQTFYNEQFF
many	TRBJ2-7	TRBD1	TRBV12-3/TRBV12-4	TGTGCCAGCAGGACAGGGGCTTCCTACGAGCAGTACTTC	CASRTGASYEQYF
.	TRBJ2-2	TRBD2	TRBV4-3	TGCGCCAGCAGCCAAGATATGGGTAGCGGGGGACCGAACACCGGGGAGCTGTTTTTT	CASSQDMGSGGPNTGELFF
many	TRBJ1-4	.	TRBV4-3	TGCGCCAGCAGCCAAGATGGGGGACTGACGACTAATGAAAAACTGTTTTTT	CASSQDGGLTTNEKLFF
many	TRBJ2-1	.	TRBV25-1	TGTGCCAGCAGTGAGTCTCCCTCGCAGGTGGTGCAGTTCTTC	CASSESPSQVVQFF
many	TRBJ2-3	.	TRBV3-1	TGTGCCAGCAGCCAGTTCGCAGGGGTGGATACGCAGTATTTT	CASSQFAGVDTQYF
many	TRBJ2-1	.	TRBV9	TGTGCCAGCAGCGTAGAGGGGGGCGCCTACAATGAGCAGTTCTTC	CASSVEGGAYNEQFF
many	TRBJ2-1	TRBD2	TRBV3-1	TGTGCCAGCAGCCTGGGACTAGCGGGGGAGTACAATGAGCAGTTCTTC	CASSLGLAGEYNEQFF